The source of this TCR beta chain is a study of early T cells in non-severe SARS-CoV-2 infection. For the study at large: Sequencing was performed on bulk RNA from unsorted whole blood, leaving chains unpaired.

Attachment of unique molecular identifiers to individual cDNA molecules was performed. MiXCR was run by TCRdb on the 5' RACE reads, yielding one entry per CDR3 protein. The sample has 50,000 to 65,000 distinct CDR3 sequences; about 9.7% are singletons. Trimming took off 2 bases at V and 6 bases at J, with 4 bases between the two ends. This CDR3 is built from 12 residues. Germline V gene sequence: CDR1 WSHSY, CDR2 SAAADI. Note on this clonotype: Its antigen is unknown.

General study findings and limits: Lookups in VDJdb leaned toward anti-spike CD8 responses and missed private and CD4 specificities.

The sample comprised whole blood. The V call is TRBV10-2, the J call TRBJ2-2; unclear D gene. This sequence was found in an adult who was a healthcare worker with PCR-confirmed SARS-CoV-2 infection or an uninfected control (not recorded which). Here the CDR3 DNA reads TGCGCCAGCAGTGAGAGATCCGGGGAGCTGTTTTTT. Amino acids: CASSERSGELFF.